This record looks at one TCR beta chain sequence and its context. Its antigen is as yet unknown. The source of the sample is a study of OX40 agonist ivuxolimab in advanced cancers. About the study: As their treatment, patients were administered ivuxolimab, an agonistic anti-OX40 (CD134) antibody. Males comprised 82.7% of the group, whose mean age was around 62 years (range 23 to 79).

Broader study findings: The authors did not determine the antigen specificity of the expanded peripheral T cells. Clonal expansion was seen in CD4+ and CD8+ blood T cells by week 6 at 0.1 to 3.0 mg/kg.

CDR3 size: 16 residues. Germline CDR1 is SGHVS and CDR2 is FNYEAQ. V shed 6 bases, J shed 4 bases, and the junction held 7 bases outside the gene matches. The table came from immunoSEQ multiplex PCR; TCRdb's copy has only in-frame clones and leaves some out. The sample holds roughly 58,000 clones; 70% to 90% are singletons and the top ten take under 0.8%. Sample: CD4+ or CD8+ T cells sorted from blood, taken in a trial of the OX40 agonist ivuxolimab. The clonotype comes from an adult with an advanced solid tumor such as melanoma, head and neck, liver or kidney cancer. The chain couples TRBV7-6 to TRBJ2-5; 14 nucleotides align to TRBD2. The CDR3 loop reads CASRPGTSGGGETQYF. The CDR3 DNA reads as TGTGCCAGCAGACCCGGGACTAGCGGGGGAGGAGAGACCCAGTACTTC.